This T cell receptor beta chain originates from a study of cytomegalovirus exposure and HLA in healthy donors. Study-level results: TRBV6-2, TRBV6-3 and other indistinguishable V segments were excluded. Overall, approximately 180 TCR beta chains were annotated as cytomegalovirus-associated. A link between a missense DCLRE1C variant and TCR beta V- and J-gene trimming emerged from a later analysis.

PCR amplification relied on 60 Vbeta primers (plus 13 Jbeta primers). This table comes from immunoSEQ multiplex PCR, and its TCRdb copy is limited to in-frame clones, with some not included. The sample has roughly 160,000 clones; 84% are singletons. A note on this clone: Its cognate antigen is unknown.

V was clipped by 3 bases and J by 9 bases, with 23 bases between them. Germline-derived CDR1 and CDR2 are SGHTA and FQGNSA. The CDR3 is made up of 16 amino acids. The sequenced sample consisted of PBMCs. The chain combines TRBV7-2 with TRBJ2-5; a weak D match, TRBD2 (6 bases). This receptor was taken from a man in his thirties or forties in good health and CMV-seronegative. The CDR3 DNA follows: TGTGCCAGCAGCTTGGCCCCTAGCCCCGCCAGGGAGGCCCAGTACTTC. It specifies CASSLAPSPAREAQYF.